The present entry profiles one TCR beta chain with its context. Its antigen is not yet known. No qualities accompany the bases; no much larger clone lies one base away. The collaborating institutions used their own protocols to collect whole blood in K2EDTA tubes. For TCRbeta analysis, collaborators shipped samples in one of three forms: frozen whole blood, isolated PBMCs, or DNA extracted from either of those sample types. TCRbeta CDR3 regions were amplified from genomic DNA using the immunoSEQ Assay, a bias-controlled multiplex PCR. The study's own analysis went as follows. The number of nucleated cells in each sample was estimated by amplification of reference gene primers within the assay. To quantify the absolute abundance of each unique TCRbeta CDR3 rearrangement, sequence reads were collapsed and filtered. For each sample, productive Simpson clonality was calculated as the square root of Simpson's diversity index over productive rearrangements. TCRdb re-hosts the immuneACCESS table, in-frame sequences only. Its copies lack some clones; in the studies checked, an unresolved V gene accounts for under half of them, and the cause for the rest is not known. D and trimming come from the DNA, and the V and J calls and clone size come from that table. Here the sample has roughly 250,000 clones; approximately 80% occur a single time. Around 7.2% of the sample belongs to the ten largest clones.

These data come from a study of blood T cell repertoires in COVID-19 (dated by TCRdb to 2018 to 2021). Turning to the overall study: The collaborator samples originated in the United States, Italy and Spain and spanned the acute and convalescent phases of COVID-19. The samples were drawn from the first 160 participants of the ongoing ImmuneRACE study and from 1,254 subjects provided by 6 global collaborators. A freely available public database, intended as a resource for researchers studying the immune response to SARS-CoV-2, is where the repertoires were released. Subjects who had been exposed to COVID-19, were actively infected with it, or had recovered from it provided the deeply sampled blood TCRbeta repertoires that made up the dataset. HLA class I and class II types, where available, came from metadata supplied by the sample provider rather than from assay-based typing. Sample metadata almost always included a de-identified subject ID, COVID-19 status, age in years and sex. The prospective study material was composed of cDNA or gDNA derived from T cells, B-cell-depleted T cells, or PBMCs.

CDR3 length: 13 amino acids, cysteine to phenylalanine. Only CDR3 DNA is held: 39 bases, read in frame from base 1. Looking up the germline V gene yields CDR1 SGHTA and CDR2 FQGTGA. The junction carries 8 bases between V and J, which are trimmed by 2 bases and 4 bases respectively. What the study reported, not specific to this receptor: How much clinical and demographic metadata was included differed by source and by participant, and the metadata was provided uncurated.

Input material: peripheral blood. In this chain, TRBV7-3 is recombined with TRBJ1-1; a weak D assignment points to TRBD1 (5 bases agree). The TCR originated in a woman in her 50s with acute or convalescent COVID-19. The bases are TGTGCCAGCAGCTTAGGGGCGCGCACTGAAGCTTTCTTT. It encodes CASSLGARTEAFF.